A single sample gave rise to the 14 T cell receptor beta chains below, sequenced in a study of blood T cell repertoires in COVID-19. Assay used: immunoSEQ multiplex PCR; TCRdb lists only in-frame clones, some missing. The table has nearly 55,000 clones, approximately 86% seen once. Material for sequencing was peripheral blood. These receptors came from a man between 65 and 80 years old with active COVID-19.

The chain combines TRBV6-2 or TRBV6-3 with TRBJ1-2, with 7 bases matching TRBD1. The CDR3 extends over 13 amino acids. The V segment lost 5 bases and the J segment 4 bases; nucleotides outside the gene matches: 4. Germline V gene lookup returns CDR1 MNHEY and CDR2 SVGEGT. CDR3 in amino acids: CASSMGQFYGYTF. DNA for the CDR3: TGTGCCAGCAGTATGGGACAGTTCTATGGCTACACCTTC.

The rearrangement links TRBV19 to TRBJ1-1; 9 bases fit TRBD1. CDR1 LNHDA and CDR2 SQIVND come from the germline V gene (reference sequence). This CDR3 is built from 16 residues. Trimming cost V 4 bases and J 0 bases; bases outside gene matches: 6. The CDR3 nucleotides are TGTGCCAGTAGTACCCGGACAGGGGCCATGAACACTGAAGCTTTCTTT. Residues: CASSTRTGAMNTEAFF. Supplemented by reference TRBV19 and TRBJ1-1, the full variable domain reads DGGITQSPKYLFRKEGQNVTLSCEQNLNHDAMYWYRQDPGQGLRLIYYSQIVNDFQKGDIAEGYSVSREKKESFPLTVTSAQKNPTAFYLCASSTRTGAMNTEAFFGQGTRLTVV.

This sequence joins TRBV20-1 and TRBJ2-1, with D perhaps matching TRBD2 (6 bases). With 7 bases removed from V and 9 bases from J, the gap between germline ends came to 13 bases. CDR1 and CDR2 from the germline V gene are DFQATT and SNEGSKA (reference sequence). The length of the CDR3 is 11 residues. The CDR3 loop reads CSVLVGLEQFF. The CDR3 coding sequence is TGCAGTGTGTTAGTGGGACTTGAGCAGTTCTTC.

This rearrangement joins TRBV13 to TRBJ1-1; TRBD1 is a possible D gene (5 bases). The V gene's germline CDR1 is PRHDT and CDR2 FYEKMQ (reference sequence). The V end was cut by 2 bases, the J end by 3 bases, with 16 bases between. The CDR3 consists of 16 residues. The CDR3: CASSLRGTYQYTEAFF. The CDR3 coding sequence is TGTGCCAGCAGCTTAAGGGGCACATACCAGTACACTGAAGCTTTCTTT.

The chain links TRBV9 to TRBJ1-4; D is possibly TRBD1 (6 bases). This CDR3 has 14 residues. Germline V gene lookup returns CDR1 SGDLS and CDR2 YYNGEE. Trimming cost V 3 bases and J 7 bases, with 13 bases left between them. The CDR3 DNA sequence: TGTGCCAGCAGCGAACAGGGCAATGGTGAAAAACTGTTTTTT. Its protein is CASSEQGNGEKLFF.

The chain carries TRBV7-2 and TRBJ1-1; D perhaps matches TRBD1 (5 bases). V lost 0 bases, J lost 8 bases, and 10 bases lay in between. The CDR3 is 13 amino acids. From germline, CDR1 is SGHTA and CDR2 FQGNSA. Here the CDR3 reads CASSLARVEEAFF. CDR3 DNA sequence: TGTGCCAGCAGCTTAGCCAGGGTCGAGGAAGCTTTCTTT.

This clone was detected only once. The chain uses TRBV18 and TRBJ1-2; 11 nucleotides match TRBD1. Germline V gene sequence: CDR1 KGHSH, CDR2 LQKENI. V lost 4 bases and J lost 3; bases outside the gene matches: 1. The CDR3 covers 14 residues. The CDR3: CASSRDRGDYGYTF. The CDR3 DNA reads as TGTGCCAGCTCACGGGACAGGGGGGACTATGGCTACACCTTC.

The rearrangement joins TRBV7-3 to TRBJ2-7, with TRBD2 identical over 13 bases. V dropped 5 bases and J dropped 7; count of bases not matched to a gene: 2. CDR1 SGHTA and CDR2 FQGTGA come from the germline V gene. The CDR3 length is 13 residues. In nucleotides, the CDR3 is TGTGCCAGCAGCGGGACTAGCGGGGAAGAGCAGTACTTC. It is translated as CASSGTSGEEQYF.

For this clone: At the DNA level, this CDR3 is encoded by other sequences in the same sample as well. The chain joins TRBV7-3 to TRBJ2-1; 7 positions match TRBD2. CDR1 is SGHTA and CDR2 is FQGTGA in the germline V gene. The CDR3 has 14 amino acids. V dropped 1 base and J dropped 7; count of bases not matched to a gene: 4. The CDR3 sequence: CASSLNREVNEQFF. The CDR3 DNA reads TGTGCCAGCAGCTTAAATCGGGAGGTAAATGAGCAGTTCTTC.

The chain employs TRBV9 and TRBJ2-7; 9 bases agree with TRBD1. CDR1 is SGDLS, CDR2 YYNGEE, per germline. There are 15 residues in the CDR3. J lost 4 bases, V lost 4 bases, and 9 bases had no gene match. Here the CDR3 reads CASSIGTGLSYEQYF. The CDR3 region has the DNA TGTGCCAGCAGCATTGGGACAGGGTTATCGTACGAGCAGTACTTC.

The gene calls are TRBV18 and TRBJ2-7; 11 positions agree with TRBD1. The V gene's germline CDR1 is KGHSH and CDR2 LQKENI. Unmatched junction bases numbered 3, after V lost 4 bases and J lost 4 bases. The CDR3 totals 14 residues. The CDR3 bases are TGTGCCAGCTCACTAGGGACAGGGGGATACGAGCAGTACTTC. Translation gives CASSLGTGGYEQYF.

CDR3 coding DNA: TGTGCCAGCTCACCTGAAGCGGGGGTAGCTGGGGGGGAGCAGTTCTTC. This translates into CASSPEAGVAGGEQFF. The chain couples TRBV18 to TRBJ2-1; 8 bases are a match to TRBD2. Germline V gene data show CDR1 as KGHSH and CDR2 as LQKENI. Germline trimming cut 3 bases from V and 10 bases from J; bases unmatched to any gene: 14. This CDR3 is built from 16 residues.

The chain is built from TRBV21-1 and TRBJ1-6. TRBV21-1 is labeled a pseudogene. The CDR3 runs to 13 residues. The CDR3 loop is CATPPGFNSPLHF. The CDR3 DNA follows: TGTGCCACCCCGCCGGGATTTAATTCACCCCTCCACTTT.

The chain recombines TRBV3-1 (or the pseudogene TRBV3-2) with TRBJ2-3; D gene unclear. This CDR3 comprises 19 residues. V was shortened by 3 bases and J by 0 bases, with 22 bases between the two germline ends. Germline-derived CDR1 and CDR2 are LGHDT and YNNKEL (reference sequence). The CDR3 here is CASSQRHAAFIPSTDTQYF. Written as DNA, the CDR3 is TGTGCCAGCAGCCAGAGGCATGCGGCGTTCATTCCAAGCACAGATACGCAGTATTTT.